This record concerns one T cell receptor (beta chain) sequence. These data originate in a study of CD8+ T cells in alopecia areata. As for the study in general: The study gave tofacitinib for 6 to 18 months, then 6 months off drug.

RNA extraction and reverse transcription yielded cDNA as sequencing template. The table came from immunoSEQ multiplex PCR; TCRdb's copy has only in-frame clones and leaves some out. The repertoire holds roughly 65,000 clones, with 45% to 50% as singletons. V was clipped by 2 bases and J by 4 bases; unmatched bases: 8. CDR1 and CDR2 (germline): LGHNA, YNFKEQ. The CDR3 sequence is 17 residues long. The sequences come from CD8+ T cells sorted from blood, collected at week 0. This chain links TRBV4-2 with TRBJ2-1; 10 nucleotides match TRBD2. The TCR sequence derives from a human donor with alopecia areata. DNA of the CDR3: TGTGCCAGCAGCCAACTCCCCGGGACTAGCGCATACAATGAGCAGTTCTTC. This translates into CASSQLPGTSAYNEQFF.